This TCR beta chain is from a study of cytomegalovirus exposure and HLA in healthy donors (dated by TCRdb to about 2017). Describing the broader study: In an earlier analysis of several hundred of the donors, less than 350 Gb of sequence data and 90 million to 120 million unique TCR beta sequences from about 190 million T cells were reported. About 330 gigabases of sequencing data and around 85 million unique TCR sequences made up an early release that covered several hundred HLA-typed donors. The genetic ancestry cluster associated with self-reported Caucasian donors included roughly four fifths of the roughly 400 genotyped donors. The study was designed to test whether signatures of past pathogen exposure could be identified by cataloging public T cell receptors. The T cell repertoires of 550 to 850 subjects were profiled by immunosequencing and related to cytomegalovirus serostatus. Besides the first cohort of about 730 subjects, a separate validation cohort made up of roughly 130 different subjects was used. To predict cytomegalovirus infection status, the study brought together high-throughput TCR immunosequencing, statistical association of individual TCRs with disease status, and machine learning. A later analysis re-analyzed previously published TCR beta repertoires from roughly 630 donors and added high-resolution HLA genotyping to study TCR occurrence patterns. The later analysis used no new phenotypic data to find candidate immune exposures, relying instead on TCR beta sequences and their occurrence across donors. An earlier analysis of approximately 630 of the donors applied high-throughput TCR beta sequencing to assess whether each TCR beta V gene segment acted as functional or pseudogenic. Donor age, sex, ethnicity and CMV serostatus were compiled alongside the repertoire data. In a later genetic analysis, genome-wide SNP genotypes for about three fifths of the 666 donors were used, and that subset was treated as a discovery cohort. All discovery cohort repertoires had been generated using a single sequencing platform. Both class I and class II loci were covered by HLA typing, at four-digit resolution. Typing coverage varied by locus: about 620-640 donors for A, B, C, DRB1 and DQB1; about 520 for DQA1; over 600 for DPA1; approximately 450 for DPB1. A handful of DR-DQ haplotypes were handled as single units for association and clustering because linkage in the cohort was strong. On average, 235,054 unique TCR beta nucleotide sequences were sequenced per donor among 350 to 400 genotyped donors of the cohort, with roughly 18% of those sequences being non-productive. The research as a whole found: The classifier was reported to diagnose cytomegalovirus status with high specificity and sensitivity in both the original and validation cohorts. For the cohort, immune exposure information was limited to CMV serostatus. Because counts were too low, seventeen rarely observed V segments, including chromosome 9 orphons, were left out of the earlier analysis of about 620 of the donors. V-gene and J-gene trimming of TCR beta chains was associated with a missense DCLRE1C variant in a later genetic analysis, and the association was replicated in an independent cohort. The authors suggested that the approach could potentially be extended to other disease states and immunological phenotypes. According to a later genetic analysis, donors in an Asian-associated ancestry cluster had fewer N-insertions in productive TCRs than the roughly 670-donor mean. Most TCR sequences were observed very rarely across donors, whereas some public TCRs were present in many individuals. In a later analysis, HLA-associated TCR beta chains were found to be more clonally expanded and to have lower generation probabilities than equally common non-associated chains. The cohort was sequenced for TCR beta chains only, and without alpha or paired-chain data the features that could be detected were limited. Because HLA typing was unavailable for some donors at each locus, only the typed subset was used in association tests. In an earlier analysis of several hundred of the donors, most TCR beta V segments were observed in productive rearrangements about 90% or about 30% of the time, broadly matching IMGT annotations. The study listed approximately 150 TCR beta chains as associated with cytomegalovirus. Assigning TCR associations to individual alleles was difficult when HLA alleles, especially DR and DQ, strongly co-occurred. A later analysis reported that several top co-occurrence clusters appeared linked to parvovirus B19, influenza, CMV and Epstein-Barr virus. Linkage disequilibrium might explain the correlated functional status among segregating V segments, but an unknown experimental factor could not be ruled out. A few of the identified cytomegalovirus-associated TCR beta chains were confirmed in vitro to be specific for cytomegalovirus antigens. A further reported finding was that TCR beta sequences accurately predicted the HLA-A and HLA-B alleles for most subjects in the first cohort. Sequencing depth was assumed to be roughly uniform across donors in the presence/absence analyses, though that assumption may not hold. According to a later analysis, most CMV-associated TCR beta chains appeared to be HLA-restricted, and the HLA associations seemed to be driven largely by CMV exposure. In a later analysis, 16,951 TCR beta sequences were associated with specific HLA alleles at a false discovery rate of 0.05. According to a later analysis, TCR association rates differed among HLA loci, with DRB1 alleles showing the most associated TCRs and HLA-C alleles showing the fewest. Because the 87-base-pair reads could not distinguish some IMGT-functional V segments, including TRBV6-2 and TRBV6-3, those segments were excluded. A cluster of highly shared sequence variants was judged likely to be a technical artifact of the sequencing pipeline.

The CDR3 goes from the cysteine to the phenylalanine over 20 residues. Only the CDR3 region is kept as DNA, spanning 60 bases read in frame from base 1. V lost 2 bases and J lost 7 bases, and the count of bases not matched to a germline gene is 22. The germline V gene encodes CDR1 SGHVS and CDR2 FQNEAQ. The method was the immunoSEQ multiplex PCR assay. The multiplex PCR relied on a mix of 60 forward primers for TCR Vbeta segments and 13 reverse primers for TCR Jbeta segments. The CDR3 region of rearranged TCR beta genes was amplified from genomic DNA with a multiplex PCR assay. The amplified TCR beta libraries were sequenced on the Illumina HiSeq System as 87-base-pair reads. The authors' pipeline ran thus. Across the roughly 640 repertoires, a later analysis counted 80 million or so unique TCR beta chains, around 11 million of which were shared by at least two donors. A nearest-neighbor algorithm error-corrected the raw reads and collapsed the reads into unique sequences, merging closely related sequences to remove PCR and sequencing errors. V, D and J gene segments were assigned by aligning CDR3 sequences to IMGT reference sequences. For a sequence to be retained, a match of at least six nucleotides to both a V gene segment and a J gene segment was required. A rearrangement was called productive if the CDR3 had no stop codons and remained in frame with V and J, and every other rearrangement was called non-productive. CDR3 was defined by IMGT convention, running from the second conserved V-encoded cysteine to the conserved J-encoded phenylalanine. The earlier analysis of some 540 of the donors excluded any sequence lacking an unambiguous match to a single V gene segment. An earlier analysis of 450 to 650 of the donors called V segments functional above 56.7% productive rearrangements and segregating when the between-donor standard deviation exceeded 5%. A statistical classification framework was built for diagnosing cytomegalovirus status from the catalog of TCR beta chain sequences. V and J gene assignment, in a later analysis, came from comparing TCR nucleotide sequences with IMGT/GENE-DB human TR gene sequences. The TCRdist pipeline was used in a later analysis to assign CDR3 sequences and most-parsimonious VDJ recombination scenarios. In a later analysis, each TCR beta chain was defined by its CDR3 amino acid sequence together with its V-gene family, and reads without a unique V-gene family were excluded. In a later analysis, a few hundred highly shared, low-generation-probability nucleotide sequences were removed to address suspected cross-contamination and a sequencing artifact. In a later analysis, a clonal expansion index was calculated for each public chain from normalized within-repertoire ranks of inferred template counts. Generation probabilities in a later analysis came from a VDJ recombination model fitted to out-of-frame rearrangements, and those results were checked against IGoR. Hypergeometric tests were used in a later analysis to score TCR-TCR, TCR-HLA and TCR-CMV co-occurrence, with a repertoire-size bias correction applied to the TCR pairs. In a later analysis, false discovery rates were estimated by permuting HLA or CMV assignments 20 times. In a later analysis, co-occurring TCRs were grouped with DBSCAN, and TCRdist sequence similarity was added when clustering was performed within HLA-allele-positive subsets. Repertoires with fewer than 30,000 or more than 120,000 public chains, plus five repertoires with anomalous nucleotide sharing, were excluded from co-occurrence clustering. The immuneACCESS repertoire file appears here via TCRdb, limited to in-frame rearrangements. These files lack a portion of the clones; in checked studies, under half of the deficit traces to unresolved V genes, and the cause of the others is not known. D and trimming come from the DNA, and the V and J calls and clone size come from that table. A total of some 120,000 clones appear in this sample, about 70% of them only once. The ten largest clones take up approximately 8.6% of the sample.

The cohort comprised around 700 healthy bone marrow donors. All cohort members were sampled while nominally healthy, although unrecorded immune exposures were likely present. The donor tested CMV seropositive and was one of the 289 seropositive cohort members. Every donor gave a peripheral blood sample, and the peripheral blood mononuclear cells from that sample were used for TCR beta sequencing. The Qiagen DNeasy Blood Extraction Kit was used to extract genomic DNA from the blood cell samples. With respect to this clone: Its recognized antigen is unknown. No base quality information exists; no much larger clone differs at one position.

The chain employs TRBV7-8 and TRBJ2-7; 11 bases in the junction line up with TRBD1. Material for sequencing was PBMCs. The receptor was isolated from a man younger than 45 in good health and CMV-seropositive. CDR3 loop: CASSLYGIPGEGQGAGEQYF. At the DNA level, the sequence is TGTGCCAGCAGCTTATATGGGATCCCCGGGGAAGGACAGGGGGCAGGGGAGCAGTACTTC.